This T cell receptor (beta chain) was obtained from a study of T cells in Graves' hyperthyroidism and ophthalmopathy. Amplification of TCR beta CDR3 regions used RNA as the template. First-round RT-PCR of the TCR CDR3 relied on the HTBI primer set. TCRdb re-called the multiplex PCR reads with MiXCR, one entry per CDR3 protein. The repertoire holds some 620,000 distinct CDR3 sequences, with 15% to 20% as singletons. This clonotype has only a few counts. V shed 3 bases and J shed 4 bases, with 9 bases lying between them. The CDR3 totals 13 residues. Germline values: CDR1 LGHDT, CDR2 YNNKEL (reference sequence). Patients with uncontrolled infections, other autoimmune diseases, pregnancy or lactation were excluded.

This TCR was recovered from a woman in her twenties or thirties with Graves' hyperthyroidism. The chain has TRBV3-1 and TRBJ1-1, with TRBD1 as a possible D gene (5 bases). The sequencing input was blood. CDR3 region: CASSHEGFTEAFF. The CDR3 DNA is TGTGCCAGCAGCCACGAGGGGTTCACTGAAGCTTTCTTT.